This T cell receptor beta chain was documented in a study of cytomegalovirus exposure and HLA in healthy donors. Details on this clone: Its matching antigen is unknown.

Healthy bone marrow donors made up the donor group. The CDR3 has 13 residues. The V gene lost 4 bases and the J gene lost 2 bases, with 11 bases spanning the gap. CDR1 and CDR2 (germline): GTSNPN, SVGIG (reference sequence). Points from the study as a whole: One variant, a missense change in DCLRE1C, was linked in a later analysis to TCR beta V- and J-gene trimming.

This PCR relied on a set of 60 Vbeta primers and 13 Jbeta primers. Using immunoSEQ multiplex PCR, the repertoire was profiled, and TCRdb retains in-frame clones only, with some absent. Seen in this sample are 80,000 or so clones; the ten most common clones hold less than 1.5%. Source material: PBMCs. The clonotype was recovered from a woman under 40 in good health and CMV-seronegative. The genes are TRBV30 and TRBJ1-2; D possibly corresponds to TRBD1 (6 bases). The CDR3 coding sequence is TGTGCCTGGAATCGTCAGGGGAACTATGGCTACACCTTC. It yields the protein CAWNRQGNYGYTF. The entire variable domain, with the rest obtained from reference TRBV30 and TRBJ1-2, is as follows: SQTIHQWPATLVQPVGSPLSLECTVEGTSNPNLYWYRQAAGRGLQLLFYSVGIGQISSEVPQNLSASRPQDRQFILSSKKLLLSDSGFYLCAWNRQGNYGYTFGSGTRLTVV.